One and the same sample provided the 3 T cell receptor beta chains below, sequenced in a study of persistence of HIV-infected CD4 T cells. This was the immunoSEQ version 4 assay in survey mode. Method: immunoSEQ multiplex PCR; TCRdb's copy keeps in-frame clones and lacks some. This sample yields over 30,000 clones, of which around 86% are seen a single time; roughly 1% belongs to the top ten. The stimulus was an HIV-1 Gag 15-mer peptide pool, about 1 ug/peptide/mL. CD40L-negative CD69-negative CD45RO-high memory CD4+ T cells were sorted as populations depleted of antigen-responding cells. The antigens for these receptors are not known. Sequencing was performed on cultured CD4+ T cells from PBMCs, taken from a patient who received antiretroviral therapy. The receptors stem from an adult with HIV. The donor label of this sample is uncertain.

The chain employs TRBV6-5 and TRBJ1-4; D is unclear. Germline V gene lookup returns CDR1 MNHEY and CDR2 SVGAGI. V was cut by 0 bases and J by 7 bases, with 12 bases left in between. The CDR3 has 15 amino acids. The DNA for the CDR3 is TGTGCCAGCAGTTACTCGATGGTCCTCGGTGAAAAACTGTTTTTT. The encoded protein is CASSYSMVLGEKLFF.

V is TRBV20-1 and J is TRBJ1-4, with D hard to call. The CDR3 covers 13 residues. Trimming removed 3 bases from V and 4 bases from J, with 9 bases in between. Germline V CDR1 and CDR2: DFQATT, SNEGSKA (reference sequence). As DNA, the CDR3 is TGCAGTGCTAGTGGCCGGATTAATGAAAAACTGTTTTTT. It is translated as CSASGRINEKLFF.

J is TRBJ2-7 and V is TRBV19; unclear D gene. This CDR3 is built from 15 residues. The germline V and J ends were trimmed by 5 bases and 0 bases, with 14 bases remaining between them. Per germline, CDR1 LNHDA and CDR2 SQIVND (reference sequence). CDR3 coding DNA: TGTGCCAGTAGTTTCCAAGACTCCTACTCCTACGAGCAGTACTTC. As protein: CASSFQDSYSYEQYF. The full variable domain, rest sourced from reference TRBV19 and TRBJ2-7, is DGGITQSPKYLFRKEGQNVTLSCEQNLNHDAMYWYRQDPGQGLRLIYYSQIVNDFQKGDIAEGYSVSREKKESFPLTVTSAQKNPTAFYLCASSFQDSYSYEQYFGPGTRLTVT.